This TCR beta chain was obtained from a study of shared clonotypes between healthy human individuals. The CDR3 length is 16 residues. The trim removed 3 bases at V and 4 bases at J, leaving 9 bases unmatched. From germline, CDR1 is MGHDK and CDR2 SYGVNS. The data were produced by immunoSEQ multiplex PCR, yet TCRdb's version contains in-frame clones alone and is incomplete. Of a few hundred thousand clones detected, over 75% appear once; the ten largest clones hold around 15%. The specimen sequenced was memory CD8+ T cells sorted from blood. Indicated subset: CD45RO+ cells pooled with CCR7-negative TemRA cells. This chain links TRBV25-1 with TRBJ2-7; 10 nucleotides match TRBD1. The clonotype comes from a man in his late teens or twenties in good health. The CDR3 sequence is CASSDPDRGPFYEQYF. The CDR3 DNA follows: TGTGCCAGCAGTGATCCCGACAGGGGGCCTTTTTACGAGCAGTACTTC.